Below, 17 T cell receptor beta chains from the same sample are listed, as sequenced in a study of human thymus T cells. Measured with immunoSEQ multiplex PCR; TCRdb has only the in-frame clones, and not every one. The sample contains 70,000 to 75,000 clones, roughly 95% of which appear only once. Corrective cardiac surgery supplied the resected thymus tissue. Sequenced sample: thymus tissue. The receptors here all came from a girl under three years old with a congenital heart defect but otherwise immunologically healthy.

V is TRBV29-1 and J is TRBJ2-2; 8 bases are a match to TRBD1. The trim removed 4 bases at V and 9 bases at J, leaving 7 bases unmatched. Germline V gene sequence: CDR1 SQVTM, CDR2 ANQGSEA. The CDR3 contains 13 residues. The CDR3 loop reads CSVADRETRELFF. CDR3 bases: TGCAGCGTTGCGGACAGGGAGACCAGGGAGCTGTTTTTT.

This clone was found once. The gene calls are TRBV28 and TRBJ1-3; weak D call: TRBD1 (6 bases). Trimming removed 6 bases from V and 4 bases from J, with 25 bases in between. The CDR3 totals 18 residues. CDR1 is MDHEN and CDR2 is SYDVKM in the germline V gene. The CDR3 loop is CASRDKIQGFGSGNTIYF. The CDR3 coding sequence is TGTGCCAGCAGGGATAAAATACAGGGCTTCGGGAGCGGAAACACCATATATTTT.

The chain couples TRBV19 to TRBJ2-7; 8 bases are shared with TRBD1. CDR1 is LNHDA, CDR2 SQIVND, per germline (reference sequence). The V and J ends lost 7 bases and 3 bases, in that order; junction bases with no gene match: 8. The CDR3 consists of 14 residues. DNA for the CDR3: TGTGCCAGTACCGAGGGGACAGGCGGCTACGAGCAGTACTTC. This translates into CASTEGTGGYEQYF.

The gene calls are TRBV27 and TRBJ1-3; possibly TRBD1 for D (6 bases). V was clipped by 10 bases and J by 3 bases, with 13 bases between them. CDR3 size: 13 residues. CDR1 MNHEY and CDR2 SMNVEV come from the germline V gene (reference sequence). This CDR3 is CATGGLDGNTIYF. CDR3 DNA sequence: TGTGCCACGGGGGGGCTGGATGGAAACACCATATATTTT.

In nucleotides, the CDR3 is TGTGCCACCAGCAGAGTCAGGCAGGTTGCCTACGAGCAGTACTTC. This sequence encodes CATSRVRQVAYEQYF. This chain links TRBV15 with TRBJ2-7; D gene uncertain. In germline, CDR1 is LNHNV, CDR2 YYDKDF (reference sequence). V was cut by 1 base and J by 2 bases, with 12 bases left in between. The CDR3 contains 15 residues.

This chain uses TRBV15 with TRBJ2-2; TRBD2 might be the D (5 bases). Germline CDR1 and CDR2: LNHNV and YYDKDF (reference sequence). The ends were cut back, 3 bases at V and 3 bases at J, with 8 bases in the middle. The CDR3 has 14 amino acids. This CDR3 is CATSSGGYTGELFF. The CDR3 DNA is TGTGCCACCAGCAGCGGAGGTTACACCGGGGAGCTGTTTTTT.

The chain carries TRBV21-1 and TRBJ2-2; the table assigns TRBD2, which was not confirmed against the DNA. TRBV21-1 is reported as a pseudogene. The CDR3 contains 19 residues. CDR3 DNA: TGTGCCAGCAGCAAAGTAACACTAGCGGGAGCGGATTTCTCCGGGGAGCTGTTTTTT. It translates to CASSKVTLAGADFSGELFF.

V gene TRBV2 combines with J gene TRBJ2-7; 9 bases match TRBD2. Germline V gene data show CDR1 as SNHLY and CDR2 as FYNNEI. The CDR3 has 15 amino acids. The V and J ends lost 4 bases and 3 bases, in that order; junction bases with no gene match: 7. CDR3 loop: CASSVGSGSFYEQYF. CDR3 bases: TGTGCCAGCAGTGTAGGTAGCGGGAGTTTCTACGAGCAGTACTTC.

The CDR3 DNA sequence: TGTGCCAGCAGCCTCCTGACAGGGGTGGAGACCCAGTACTTC. Translating it yields CASSLLTGVETQYF. The rearrangement uses TRBV4-2 and TRBJ2-5; 8 positions agree with TRBD1. With V trimmed by 4 bases and J by 5 bases, 6 bases remained unmatched. Looked up from germline, CDR1 is LGHNA and CDR2 is YNFKEQ. The CDR3 covers 14 residues.

The chain employs TRBV19 and TRBJ1-5; tentatively, D is TRBD1 (5 bases). Germline V CDR1 and CDR2: LNHDA, SQIVND (reference sequence). V was trimmed by 3 bases and J by 2 bases, leaving 14 bases between them. CDR3 length: 16 amino acids. This chain's CDR3 is CASSMGPDSRNQPQHF. The CDR3 DNA is TGTGCCAGTAGTATGGGCCCCGACAGCCGCAATCAGCCCCAGCATTTT.

This clone was observed a single time. The V and J genes are TRBV5-6 and TRBJ2-7; D perhaps matches TRBD1 (5 bases). The CDR3 loop spans 12 amino acids. V lost 4 bases and J lost 5, with 10 bases in between. CDR1 is SGHDT and CDR2 is YYEEEE in the germline V gene. For the CDR3, the DNA is TGTGCCAGCAGCAGATGGGGCCACGAGCAGTACTTC. This translates into CASSRWGHEQYF.

This clone was picked up one time. This chain joins TRBV20-1 and TRBJ1-1; the D gene is possibly TRBD1 (5 bases). The V end was cut by 6 bases, the J end by 8 bases, with 10 bases between. Germline V CDR1 and CDR2: DFQATT, SNEGSKA (reference sequence). This CDR3 contains 10 residues. The CDR3 DNA reads TGCAGTGCCCGGGAGGGGGAAGCTTTCTTT. It encodes CSAREGEAFF.

The CDR3 bases are TGTGCCAGCAGCTTGGCGCAGGGGCAGGGGAAGAACACTGAAGCTTTCTTT. Protein: CASSLAQGQGKNTEAFF. This chain connects TRBV5-6 to TRBJ1-1, with TRBD1 as a possible D gene (6 bases). CDR1 and CDR2 (germline): SGHDT, YYEEEE. The CDR3 runs 17 residues. V lost 0 bases to trimming and J lost 1 base, with 16 bases between them.

This chain joins TRBV10-3 and TRBJ2-2, with 12 nucleotides matching TRBD2. The germline CDR1 and CDR2 sequences are ENHRY and SYGVKD. V shed 10 bases, J shed 7 bases, and the junction held 7 bases outside the gene matches. The CDR3 has 14 residues. CDR3 loop: CATLAGGESGELFF. CDR3 sequence (DNA): TGTGCCACCCTAGCGGGAGGGGAGAGCGGGGAGCTGTTTTTT.

V and J are TRBV18 and TRBJ1-2; a weak D match, TRBD1 (6 bases). Germline V gene data show CDR1 as KGHSH and CDR2 as LQKENI. V lost 3 bases, J lost 6 bases, and 8 bases lay in between. This CDR3 has 12 residues. The CDR3 bases are TGTGCCAGCTCACCCCGGGACAATGGCTACACCTTC. Encoded protein: CASSPRDNGYTF.

The chain combines TRBV7-2 with TRBJ2-1, with TRBD2 matching 10 bases. The trim removed 4 bases at V and 3 bases at J, leaving 12 bases unmatched. The CDR3 is 18 amino acids. The germline gives CDR1 SGHTA, CDR2 FQGNSA. This CDR3 is CASSSRTSGAGGYNEQFF. In nucleotides, the CDR3 is TGTGCCAGCAGCTCCCGGACTAGCGGAGCGGGAGGCTACAATGAGCAGTTCTTC.

The V gene is TRBV7-8, the J gene TRBJ2-7, with 13 bases identical to TRBD2. The CDR3 covers 18 residues. V shed 1 base and J 4 bases; nucleotides not matched to a gene: 10. Germline V lookup: CDR1 SGHVS, CDR2 FQNEAQ. The CDR3 loop reads CASSLETSGRAILYEQYF. DNA for the CDR3: TGTGCCAGCAGCTTAGAAACTAGCGGGAGGGCCATTTTGTACGAGCAGTACTTC.